The clone carrying this T cell receptor (beta chain) was observed a few times. The sample comes from a study of T-cell memory formation after mild COVID-19. TCRdb analysed the 5' RACE reads with MiXCR anew, one entry per CDR3 protein. The sample holds approximately 99,000 distinct CDR3 sequences, 15% to 20% seen once. CDR1 DFQATT and CDR2 SNEGSKA come from the germline V gene (reference sequence). The germline V and J ends were trimmed by 3 bases and 2 bases, with 12 bases remaining between them. This CDR3 is 14 amino acids long. Source material: PBMCs or a T cell subset sorted from them (not recorded which). The rearrangement joins TRBV20-1 to TRBJ2-3; D may be TRBD1 or TRBD2 (6 bases each). The TCR originated in a man aged 18 to 30 who had mild COVID-19 (a few samples of this study predate the infection). Cell type and time point are not known. CDR3 nucleotide sequence: TGCAGTGCTAGGGGGGGCCCTCCCACAGATACGCAGTATTTT. Translation gives CSARGGPPTDTQYF.